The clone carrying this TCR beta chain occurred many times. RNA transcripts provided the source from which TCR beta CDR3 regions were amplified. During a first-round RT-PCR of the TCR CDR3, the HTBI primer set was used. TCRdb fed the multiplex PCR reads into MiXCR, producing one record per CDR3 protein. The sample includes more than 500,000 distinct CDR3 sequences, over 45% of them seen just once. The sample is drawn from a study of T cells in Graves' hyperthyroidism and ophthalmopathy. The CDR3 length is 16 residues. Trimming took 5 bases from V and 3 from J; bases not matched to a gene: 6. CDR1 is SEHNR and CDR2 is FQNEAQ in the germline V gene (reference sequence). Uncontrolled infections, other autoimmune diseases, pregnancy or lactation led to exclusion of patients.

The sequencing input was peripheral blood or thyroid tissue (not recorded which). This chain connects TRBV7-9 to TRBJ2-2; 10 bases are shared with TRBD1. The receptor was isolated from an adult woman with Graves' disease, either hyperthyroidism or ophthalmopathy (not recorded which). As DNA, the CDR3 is TGTGCCAGCAGCACCCGGACAGGGGGACACACCGGGGAGCTGTTTTTT. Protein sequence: CASSTRTGGHTGELFF.